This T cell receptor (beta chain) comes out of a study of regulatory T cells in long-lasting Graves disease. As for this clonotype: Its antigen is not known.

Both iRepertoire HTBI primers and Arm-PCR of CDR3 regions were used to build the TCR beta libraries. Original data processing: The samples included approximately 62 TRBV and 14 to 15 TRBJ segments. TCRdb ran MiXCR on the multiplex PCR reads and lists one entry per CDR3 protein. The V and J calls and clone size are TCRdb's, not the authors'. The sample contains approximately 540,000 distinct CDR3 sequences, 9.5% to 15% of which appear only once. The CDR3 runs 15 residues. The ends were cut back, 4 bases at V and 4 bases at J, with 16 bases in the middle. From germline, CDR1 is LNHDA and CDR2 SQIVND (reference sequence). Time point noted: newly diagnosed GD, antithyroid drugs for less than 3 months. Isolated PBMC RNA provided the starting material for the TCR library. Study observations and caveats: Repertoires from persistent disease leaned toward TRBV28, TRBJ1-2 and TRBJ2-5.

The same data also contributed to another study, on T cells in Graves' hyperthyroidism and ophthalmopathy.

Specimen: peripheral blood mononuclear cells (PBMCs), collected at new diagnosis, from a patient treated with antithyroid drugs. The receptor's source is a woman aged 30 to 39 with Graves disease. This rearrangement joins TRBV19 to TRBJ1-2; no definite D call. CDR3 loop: CASSSPAGRSYGYTF. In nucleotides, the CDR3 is TGTGCCAGTAGTAGTCCTGCAGGACGTAGCTATGGCTACACCTTC. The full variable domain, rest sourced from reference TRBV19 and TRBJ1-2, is DGGITQSPKYLFRKEGQNVTLSCEQNLNHDAMYWYRQDPGQGLRLIYYSQIVNDFQKGDIAEGYSVSREKKESFPLTVTSAQKNPTAFYLCASSSPAGRSYGYTFGSGTRLTVV.